This T cell receptor beta chain was sequenced during a study of T cells expressing NK-cell markers. Study information: With respect to HCMV, seven of the eight sequenced donors were seropositive, and one was seronegative. Notes on the study in general: One observes that, in several donors, these clonotypes were also the leading ones within the CD3+CD56-NKG2C+ fraction. NKG2C+ dominant clonotype frequencies in six donors were roughly 1.0-7.5% of CD8+ T cells.

Note on this clonotype: What it binds is unknown.

TCRdb re-analyzed the 5' RACE reads; it lists each CDR3 protein once, without DNA. Its clone listing holds 500,000 to 700,000 distinct CDR3 sequences. The CDR3 spans 15 residues. The chain links TRBV12-3 or TRBV12-4 to TRBJ2-2. The clonotype was recovered from a man younger than 35 in good health. What was sequenced was blood T cells: a sorted CD56 or NKG2C T cell subset, CD4+ or CD8+ T cells, or bulk PBMC T cells (not recorded which). CDR3 sequence reads: CASSLSHNSNGELFF.